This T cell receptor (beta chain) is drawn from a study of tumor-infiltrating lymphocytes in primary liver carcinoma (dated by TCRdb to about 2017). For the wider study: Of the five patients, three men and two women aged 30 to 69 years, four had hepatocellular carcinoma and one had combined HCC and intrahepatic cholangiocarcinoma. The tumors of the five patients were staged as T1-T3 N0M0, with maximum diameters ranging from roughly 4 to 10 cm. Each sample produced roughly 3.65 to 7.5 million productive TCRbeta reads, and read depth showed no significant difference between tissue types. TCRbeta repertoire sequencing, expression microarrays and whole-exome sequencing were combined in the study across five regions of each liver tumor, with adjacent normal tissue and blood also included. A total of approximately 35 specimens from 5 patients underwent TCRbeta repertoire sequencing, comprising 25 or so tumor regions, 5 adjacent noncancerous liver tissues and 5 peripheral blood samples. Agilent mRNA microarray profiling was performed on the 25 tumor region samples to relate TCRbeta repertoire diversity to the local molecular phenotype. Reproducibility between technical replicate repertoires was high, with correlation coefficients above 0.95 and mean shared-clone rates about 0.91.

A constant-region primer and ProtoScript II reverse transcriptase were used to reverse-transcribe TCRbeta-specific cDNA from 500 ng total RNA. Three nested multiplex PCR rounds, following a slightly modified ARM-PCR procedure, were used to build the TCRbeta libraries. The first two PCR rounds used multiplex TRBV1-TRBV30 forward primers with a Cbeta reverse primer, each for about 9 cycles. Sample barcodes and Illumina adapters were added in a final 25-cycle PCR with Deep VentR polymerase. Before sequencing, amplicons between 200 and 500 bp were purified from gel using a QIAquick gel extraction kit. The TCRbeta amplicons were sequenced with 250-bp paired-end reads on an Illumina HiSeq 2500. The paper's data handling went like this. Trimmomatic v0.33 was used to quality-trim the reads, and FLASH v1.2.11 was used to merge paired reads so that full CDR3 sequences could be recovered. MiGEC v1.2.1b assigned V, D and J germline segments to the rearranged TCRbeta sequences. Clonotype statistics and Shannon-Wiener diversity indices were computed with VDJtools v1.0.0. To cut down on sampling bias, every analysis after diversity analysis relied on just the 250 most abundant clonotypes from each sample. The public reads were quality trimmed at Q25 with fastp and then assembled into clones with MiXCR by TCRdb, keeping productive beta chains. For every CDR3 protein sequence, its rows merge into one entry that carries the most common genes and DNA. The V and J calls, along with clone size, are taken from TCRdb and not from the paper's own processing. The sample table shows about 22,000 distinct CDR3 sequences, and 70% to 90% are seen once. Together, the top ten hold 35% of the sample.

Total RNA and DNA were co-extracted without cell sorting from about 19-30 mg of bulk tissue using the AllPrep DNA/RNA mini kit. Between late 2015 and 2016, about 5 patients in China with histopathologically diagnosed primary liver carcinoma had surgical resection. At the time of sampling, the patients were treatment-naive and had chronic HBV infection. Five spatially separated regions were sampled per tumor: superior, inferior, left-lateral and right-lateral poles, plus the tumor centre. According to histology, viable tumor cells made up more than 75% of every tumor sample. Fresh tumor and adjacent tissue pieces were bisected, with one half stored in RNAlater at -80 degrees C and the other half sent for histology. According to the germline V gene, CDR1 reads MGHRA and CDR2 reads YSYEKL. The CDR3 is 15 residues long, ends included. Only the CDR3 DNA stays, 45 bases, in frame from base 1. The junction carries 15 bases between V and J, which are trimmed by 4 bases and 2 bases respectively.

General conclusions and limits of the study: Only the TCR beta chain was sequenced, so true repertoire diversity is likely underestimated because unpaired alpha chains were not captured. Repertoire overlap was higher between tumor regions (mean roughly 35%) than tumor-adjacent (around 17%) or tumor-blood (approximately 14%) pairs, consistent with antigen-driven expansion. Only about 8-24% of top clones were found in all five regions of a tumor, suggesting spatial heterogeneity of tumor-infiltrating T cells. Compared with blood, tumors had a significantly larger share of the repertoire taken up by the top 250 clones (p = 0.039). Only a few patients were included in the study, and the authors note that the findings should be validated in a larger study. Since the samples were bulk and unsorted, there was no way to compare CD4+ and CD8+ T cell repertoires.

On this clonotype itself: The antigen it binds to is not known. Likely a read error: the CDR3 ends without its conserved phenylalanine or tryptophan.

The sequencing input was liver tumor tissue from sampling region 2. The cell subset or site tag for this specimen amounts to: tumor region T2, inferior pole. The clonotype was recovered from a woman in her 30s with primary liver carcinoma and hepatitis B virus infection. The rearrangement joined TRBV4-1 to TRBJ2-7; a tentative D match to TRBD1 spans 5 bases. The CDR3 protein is CASSRVDSTTYEQYL. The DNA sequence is TGCGCCAGCAGCCGCGTAGACAGTACGACCTACGAGCAGTACTTA.